This record concerns one TCR beta chain sequence. Its target is not known. The data stem from a study of vaccination and CD4 T cells after COVID-19. Regarding treatment: roughly 10-day PBMC culture with coronavirus spike peptide pools or control peptides (ViraFEST assay). At the Johns Hopkins FTIC core, DNA taken from cultured CD4+ T cells was sequenced by way of the Oncomine TCR Beta short-read assay. TCRdb independently ran MiXCR on the PCR reads; one entry per CDR3 protein. The profile covers 13,000 to 15,000 distinct CDR3 sequences, with about 51% appearing a single time and around an eighth taken by the ten largest. In germline, CDR1 is MNHEY, CDR2 SVGEGT. V gave up 1 base and J gave up 1 base; unmatched junction bases: 4. This CDR3 contains 15 residues.

The material sequenced was CD4+ T cells from blood, cultured in vitro. The V gene is TRBV6-2 or TRBV6-3, the J gene TRBJ2-7; the match to TRBD1 covers 7 bases. The source of this sequence is a human donor who had recovered from COVID-19. The CDR3 spells CASSYFGTESYEQYF. CDR3 DNA sequence: TGTGCCAGCAGTTACTTCGGGACAGAATCCTACGAGCAGTACTTC.